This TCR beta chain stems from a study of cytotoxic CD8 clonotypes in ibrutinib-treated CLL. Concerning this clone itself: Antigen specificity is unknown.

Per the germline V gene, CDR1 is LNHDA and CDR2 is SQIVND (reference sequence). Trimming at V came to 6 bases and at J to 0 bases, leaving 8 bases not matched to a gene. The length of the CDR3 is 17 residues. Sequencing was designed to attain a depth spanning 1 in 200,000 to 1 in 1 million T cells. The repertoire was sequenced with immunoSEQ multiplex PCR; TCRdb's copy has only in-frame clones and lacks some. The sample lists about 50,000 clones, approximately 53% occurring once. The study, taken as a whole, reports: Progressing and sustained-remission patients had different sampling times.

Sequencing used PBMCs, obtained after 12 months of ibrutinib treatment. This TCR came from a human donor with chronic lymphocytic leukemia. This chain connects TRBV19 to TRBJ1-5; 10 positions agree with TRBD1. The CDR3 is CASSPTGGRNSNQPQHF. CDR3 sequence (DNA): TGTGCCAGTAGCCCGACAGGGGGCCGGAATAGCAATCAGCCCCAGCATTTT.